A single sample is the source of the 8 T cell receptor beta chains below, sequenced in a study of liver allograft versus peripheral blood T cells (dated by TCRdb to 2020 to 2021). Context from the whole study: In liver transplant recipients, the study looked at T cell receptor repertoires in the peripheral blood and set them against the repertoires found within the transplanted livers.

The sequencer was an Illumina MiSeq. TCRdb reran the public reads through fastp at Q25 and MiXCR, keeping productive beta chains. Rows with one shared CDR3 protein collapse into an entry with the most common genes and DNA. This sample has 10,000 to 14,000 distinct CDR3 sequences in its table, and 23% of those were observed once. Roughly 1.6% of the sample is held by the ten biggest clonotypes. The receptor set was obtained from a human patient who had a liver transplant. After a transplant, certain T cells may trace back to the graft donor.

This clonotype appeared a few times. The genes are TRBV19 and TRBJ2-1; 11 bases agree with TRBD2. After removal of 6 bases from V and 4 bases from J, the junction contained 5 bases not matched to a gene. The CDR3 has 15 amino acids. Germline assignment: CDR1 LNHDA and CDR2 SQIVND (reference sequence). The CDR3 here is CASRERLAGYNEQFF. DNA for the CDR3: TGTGCCAGTAGGGAAAGACTAGCGGGGTACAATGAGCAGTTCTTC.

This clonotype was observed a handful of times. This chain uses TRBV20-1 with TRBJ2-1; 10 nucleotides line up with TRBD1. With V trimmed by 6 bases and J by 10 bases, 15 bases remained unmatched. The CDR3 has 15 residues. Germline CDR1 is DFQATT and CDR2 is SNEGSKA (reference sequence). The CDR3 nucleotides read TGCAGTGCCATCTCAGACAGGGGGCTAACCCAAGAGCAGTTCTTC. This gives the protein CSAISDRGLTQEQFF.

V gene TRBV20-1 combines with J gene TRBJ1-6; D unclear. Germline CDR1 is DFQATT and CDR2 is SNEGSKA (reference sequence). The CDR3 totals 15 residues. Trimming removed 1 base at V and 6 bases at J, with 13 bases between. This CDR3 is CSARADPLSNSPLHF. The CDR3 DNA reads TGCAGTGCTAGAGCCGACCCCCTTAGTAATTCACCCCTCCACTTT.

The rearrangement links TRBV20-1 to TRBJ1-6; D unresolved. V lost 3 bases and J lost 5, with 8 bases in between. Germline-derived CDR1 and CDR2 are DFQATT and SNEGSKA (reference sequence). This CDR3 is 13 amino acids long. The CDR3 reads CSARVTNNSPLHF. The CDR3 nucleotides read TGCAGTGCTAGGGTGACAAATAATTCACCCCTCCACTTT.

This clonotype is judged medium-sized. The V call is TRBV18, the J call TRBJ2-1; D is tentatively TRBD1 or TRBD2 (5 bases each). The CDR3 has 14 residues. Trimming cost V 5 bases and J 10 bases, with 18 bases left between them. From germline, CDR1 is KGHSH and CDR2 LQKENI. The CDR3 region is CASSEGQAYFEQFF. In DNA form, the CDR3 reads TGTGCCAGCTCAGAGGGGCAAGCATACTTCGAGCAGTTCTTC.

This chain links TRBV5-5 with TRBJ1-5; unclear D gene. The CDR3 has 13 amino acids. Trimming took 4 bases from V and 1 from J, leaving 6 bases between them. CDR1 is SGHKS, CDR2 YYEKEE, per germline (reference sequence). The CDR3 coding sequence is TGTGCCAGCAGCCCTTGGAGCAATCAGCCCCAGCATTTT. Translation: CASSPWSNQPQHF.

The CDR3 region has the DNA TGTGCCAGCAGCCTAACTGTATTTTACAAGGAAAATAGCTATGGCTACACCTTC. Amino acid sequence: CASSLTVFYKENSYGYTF. V is TRBV7-9 and J is TRBJ1-2; no reliable D call. The CDR3 spans 18 residues. The V end was cut by 5 bases, the J end by 4 bases, with 26 bases between. From germline, CDR1 is SEHNR and CDR2 FQNEAQ (reference sequence).

This clonotype came up a few times. The chain joins TRBV28 to TRBJ1-5; D is unclear. Germline V CDR1 and CDR2: MDHEN, SYDVKM. V shed 3 bases and J shed 0 bases, with 12 bases lying between them. The CDR3 length is 16 residues. CDR3 coding DNA: TGTGCCAGCAGTTTCGCAGCAACATATAGCAATCAGCCCCAGCATTTT. Translated, it gives CASSFAATYSNQPQHF.